The rows below give T cell receptor beta chains drawn from one sample of a study of CD8 T cells in Susac syndrome. Via MiXCR, TCRdb re-called the immunoSEQ multiplex PCR reads, giving one row per CDR3 protein. The repertoire consists of about 250,000 distinct CDR3 sequences, with roughly 95% occurring once and the leading ten covering around 0.07%. The specimen was CD4+ T cells from PBMCs. These receptors were taken from a human donor with multiple sclerosis. Both conserved end residues are part of each CDR3. D genes are given only for firm matches. The listing skips clone size in some rows; elsewhere it reads once, few, many or a size class.

-	TRBJ2-2	TRBV10-3	-	TGTGCCATCAGTGAGAGGGGGGACAGCCTCACCGGGGAGCTGTTTTTT	CAISERGDSLTGELFF
-	TRBJ2-3	TRBV13	-	TGTGCCAGCAGCCCAAGGACTGCCACAGATACGCAGTATTTT	CASSPRTATDTQYF
-	TRBJ1-5	TRBV24-1	-	TGTGCCACCAGTGATTTGAGAGGAGCCCAGCATTTT	CATSDLRGAQHF
-	TRBJ1-2	TRBV20-1	-	TGCAGTGCTAGAGATCGGGCCCGGGACCGTGGCGCGGGAGGCTACACCTTC	CSARDRARDRGAGGYTF
-	TRBJ1-4	TRBV7-2	-	TGTGCCAGCAGCTTAGGCGGGATGACTAATGAAAAACTGTTTTTT	CASSLGGMTNEKLFF
TRBD2	TRBJ2-1	TRBV11-3	once	TGTGCCAGCAGCTCGGGGACTAGCGGGAGCTACAATGAGCAGTTCTTC	CASSSGTSGSYNEQFF
TRBD1	TRBJ2-5	TRBV12-3/TRBV12-4	-	TGTGCCAGCACCTCCGGGACAGAGGCAGAGACCCAGTACTTC	CASTSGTEAETQYF
-	TRBJ2-2	TRBV5-1	-	TGCGCCAGCAGCATAGGGTCCATGAACACCGGGGAGCTGTTTTTT	CASSIGSMNTGELFF
-	TRBJ1-2	TRBV29-1	-	TGCAGCGTTGAAGGAGGGGAGTATAGTGGCTACACCTTC	CSVEGGEYSGYTF
TRBD1	TRBJ1-5	TRBV23-1	-	TGCGCCAGCAAGAGACAGGGGGTGGGCAATCAGCCCCAGCATTTT	CASKRQGVGNQPQHF
-	TRBJ2-7	TRBV18	-	TGTGCCAGCTCACCACCCGACATCCTCCTCGGCGAGCAGTACTTC	CASSPPDILLGEQYF
-	TRBJ2-5	TRBV5-1	-	TGCGCCAGCAGGGGATTGGGCTCCCAAGAGACCCAGTACTTC	CASRGLGSQETQYF
TRBD1	TRBJ2-4	TRBV19	-	TGTGCCAGTAGTATAGATATCAGACAGGGAGCCAAAAACATTCAGTACTTC	CASSIDIRQGAKNIQYF
-	TRBJ1-2	TRBV29-1	-	TGCAGCGTGGGGGGGAGCCACTATGGCTACACCTTC	CSVGGSHYGYTF
-	TRBJ2-1	TRBV6-2/TRBV6-3	-	TGTGCCAGCGCACGGGGTGGGGGTTCGCACAATGAGCAGTTCTTC	CASARGGGSHNEQFF
-	TRBJ2-7	TRBV19	-	TGTGCCAGTAACCGGGGAAGCTCCTACGAGCAGTACTTC	CASNRGSSYEQYF
-	TRBJ2-2	TRBV7-3	-	TGTGCCAGCAGCCCTGCACTGGACGCGAACACCGGGGAGCTGTTTTTT	CASSPALDANTGELFF
-	TRBJ1-5	TRBV28	once	TGTGCCAGCAGTCGACAGGATCCCCGTGGCAATCAGCCCCAGCATTTT	CASSRQDPRGNQPQHF
-	TRBJ2-3	TRBV19	-	TGTGCCAGTAGTATAGCGGGAGTGAGCTCGGATACGCAGTATTTT	CASSIAGVSSDTQYF
TRBD2	TRBJ2-3	TRBV20-1	-	TGCAGTGCTAGAGATAGCGGGAGGACAGATACGCAGTATTTT	CSARDSGRTDTQYF
-	TRBJ2-1	TRBV27	-	TGTGCCAGCAGTTTATACCCTGGTGAGCAGTTCTTC	CASSLYPGEQFF
-	TRBJ1-2	TRBV12-3/TRBV12-4	-	TGTGCCAGCAGCCCTATTTCCAGGGTCTATGGCTACACCTTC	CASSPISRVYGYTF
-	TRBJ1-6	TRBV28	-	TGTGCCAGCAGTCCAACTGACGGGGGCTCCTATAATTCACCCCTCCACTTT	CASSPTDGGSYNSPLHF
-	TRBJ2-2	TRBV7-9	-	TGTGCCAGCAGCTTAGAGGCGGTTGCGAACACCGGGGAGCTGTTTTTT	CASSLEAVANTGELFF
TRBD1	TRBJ1-3	TRBV2	-	TGTGCCAGCAGCCGTCGGGACAGGGGGCCTGGAAACACCATATATTTT	CASSRRDRGPGNTIYF
TRBD1	TRBJ1-1	TRBV20-1	-	TGCAGTGCGAAGGGACAGGGGGTTCGGAACACTGAAGCTTTCTTT	CSAKGQGVRNTEAFF
-	TRBJ2-3	TRBV5-1	-	TGCGCCAGCAGCTTGGGGCCCCGACAGTCAGATACGCAGTATTTT	CASSLGPRQSDTQYF
-	TRBJ1-5	TRBV6-2/TRBV6-3	-	TGTGCCAGCAGCCAAATCCTAGGGGGCAATCAGCCCCAGCATTTT	CASSQILGGNQPQHF
TRBD1	TRBJ1-2	TRBV12-3/TRBV12-4	-	TGTGCCAGCAGTTCATACAGGGGCTTAGGTGGCTACACCTTC	CASSSYRGLGGYTF
-	TRBJ2-3	TRBV7-2	-	TGTGCCAGCAGCTCCGGGAGGGGGCGCGGTAACACAGATACGCAGTATTTT	CASSSGRGRGNTDTQYF
-	TRBJ2-1	TRBV20-1	-	TGCAGTGCCTCGGCGCAGGGGGGATACAATGAGCAGTTCTTC	CSASAQGGYNEQFF
-	TRBJ2-5	TRBV30	-	TGTGCCTGGAGTTCCAGGGCAGGGTTTGGGACCCAGTACTTC	CAWSSRAGFGTQYF
-	TRBJ2-6	TRBV6-1	once	TGTGCCAGCAGTACACGGACAGAAAACTCTGGGGCCAACGTCCTGACTTTC	CASSTRTENSGANVLTF
-	TRBJ2-1	TRBV20-1	-	TGCAGTGCTAGCTGGAGAAACGAGCAGTTCTTC	CSASWRNEQFF
-	TRBJ2-5	TRBV2	-	TGTGCCAGCAGTGATTCTAGGGGCCGGGAGACCCAGTACTTC	CASSDSRGRETQYF
TRBD2	TRBJ2-6	TRBV24-1	-	TGTGCCACCAGTGACCAAGGTGCGGGAGGAGGGGCCAACGTCCTGACTTTC	CATSDQGAGGGANVLTF
-	TRBJ2-1	TRBV28	-	TGTGCCAGCAGTTCAAGCGGACTGAGGAATGAGCAGTTCTTC	CASSSSGLRNEQFF
-	TRBJ2-1	TRBV9	-	TGTGCCAGCAGCGCCGGGACTGGCAATGAGCAGTTCTTC	CASSAGTGNEQFF
-	TRBJ2-5	TRBV7-2	-	TGTGCCAGCAGCACACAGGGACTCGATGGGACCCAGTACTTC	CASSTQGLDGTQYF
-	TRBJ2-1	TRBV4-1	-	TGCGCCAGCAGCCGGACACCCGGGACCGCAACGAAGCAGTTCTTC	CASSRTPGTATKQFF
-	TRBJ1-3	TRBV7-9	-	TGTGCCAGCAGCTTAGACCCGGGACCGCTCTCTGGAAACACCATATATTTT	CASSLDPGPLSGNTIYF
TRBD1	TRBJ1-2	TRBV18	few	TGTGCCAGCTCACCCGACAGGGTGTATGGCTACACCTTC	CASSPDRVYGYTF
TRBD2	TRBJ2-1	TRBV24-1	-	TGTGCCACCAGTGATTCACTAGCGGGGGGGTACGGTGAGCAGTTCTTC	CATSDSLAGGYGEQFF
-	TRBJ2-1	TRBV3-1	-	TGTGCCAGCAGCCTCACGCCGGAGAATGAGCAGTTCTTC	CASSLTPENEQFF
-	TRBJ2-6	TRBV6-5	-	TGTGCCAGCAGTAACGGGAACTCTGGGGCCAACGTCCTGACTTTC	CASSNGNSGANVLTF
-	TRBJ1-1	TRBV2	-	TGTGCCAGCAGTGGTCAAGGGCTAATTATGAACACTGAAGCTTTCTTT	CASSGQGLIMNTEAFF
-	TRBJ1-5	TRBV24-1	-	TGTGCCACCAGTGATCCAGGAGAAGGAGGGGTTTATCAGCCCCAGCATTTT	CATSDPGEGGVYQPQHF
-	TRBJ1-6	TRBV6-2/TRBV6-3	-	TGTGCCATACGGGCCGGGAACTCACCCCTCCACTTT	CAIRAGNSPLHF
TRBD2	TRBJ2-5	TRBV30	-	TGTGCCTGGAGTGTCCCTCGACTAGCGCAGTCGGAGACCCAGTACTTC	CAWSVPRLAQSETQYF
TRBD2	TRBJ2-3	TRBV14	-	TGTGCCAGCAGCCAAGTAGCGGGGGGGCGAGATACGCAGTATTTT	CASSQVAGGRDTQYF
-	TRBJ1-6	TRBV28	-	TGTGCCAGCAGTCCATATCCAGGTCCCCTCCACTTT	CASSPYPGPLHF
-	TRBJ2-2	TRBV3-1	once	TGTGCCAGCAGCCGGATACAGGGGAGGGGGACCGGGGAGCTGTTTTTT	CASSRIQGRGTGELFF